This T cell receptor (beta chain) was recorded in a study of human T cells and chemical hapten exposure. CDR3 length equals 17 residues. Germline loops: CDR1 MGHRA, CDR2 YSYEKL. Unmatched junction bases numbered 7, after V lost 0 bases and J lost 3 bases. TCRdb re-derived calls from the RACE reads in MiXCR, one entry per CDR3 protein. The sample gives 300,000 to 450,000 distinct CDR3 sequences, less than 6.5% of which show up once; 2.5% to 3% is in the top ten. The time point: pre-sensitization, week 0. The sample's treatment: therapeutic diphenylcyclopropenone sensitization with weekly scalp DPC. The origin of this receptor is a woman aged 45-65 years with alopecia areata. Some clones in this sample may be carry-over from other donors' samples. V usage is TRBV4-1 and J usage is TRBJ1-5; 8 nucleotides align to TRBD1. Sequencing used whole blood, obtained in connection with sensitization to the hapten diphenylcyclopropenone (DPC). The CDR3 DNA follows: TGCGCCAGCAGCCAAGAACAAGGGGACAGGACCAATCAGCCCCAGCATTTT. Encoded protein: CASSQEQGDRTNQPQHF.